The rows below give T cell receptor beta chains drawn from one sample of a study of CD8+ T cells in alopecia areata. Measured with immunoSEQ multiplex PCR; TCRdb has only the in-frame clones, and not every one. The sample holds fewer than 150,000 clones; approximately 80% are singletons and the top ten take approximately 25%. Sequencing was performed on CD8+ T cells sorted from blood, taken at week 4, from a patient treated with tofacitinib. Receptors were obtained from a human donor with alopecia areata. Both conserved end residues are part of each CDR3. The D gene is left open where the match is weak. Size values are once, few and many counts, or a class for expanded clones, and some rows have none.

D gene: .; J gene: TRBJ2-7; V gene: TRBV19; clone size: few; CDR3 protein: CASSIGTGNYEQYF; CDR3 DNA: TGTGCCAGTAGTATAGGAACGGGAAACTACGAGCAGTACTTC
D gene: .; J gene: TRBJ2-1; V gene: TRBV25-1; clone size: .; CDR3 protein: CASSESDGGAYNEQFF; CDR3 DNA: TGTGCCAGCAGTGAATCGGACGGGGGAGCCTACAATGAGCAGTTCTTC
D gene: .; J gene: TRBJ2-3; V gene: TRBV2; clone size: .; CDR3 protein: CASSDPPGDTQYF; CDR3 DNA: TGTGCCAGCAGTGACCCTCCAGGGGATACGCAGTATTTT
D gene: TRBD2; J gene: TRBJ2-3; V gene: TRBV5-4; clone size: .; CDR3 protein: CASSFGTSGGLTDTQYF; CDR3 DNA: TGTGCCAGCAGCTTCGGGACTAGCGGGGGTCTGACAGATACGCAGTATTTT
D gene: .; J gene: TRBJ2-5; V gene: TRBV7-9; clone size: once; CDR3 protein: CASSLEASLSLETQYF; CDR3 DNA: TGTGCCAGCAGCTTAGAGGCTAGCCTTAGTCTGGAGACCCAGTACTTC
D gene: .; J gene: TRBJ1-5; V gene: TRBV28; clone size: .; CDR3 protein: CASSSLISSNQPQHF; CDR3 DNA: TGTGCCAGCAGTTCCCTCATCAGTAGCAATCAGCCCCAGCATTTT
D gene: .; J gene: TRBJ2-5; V gene: TRBV7-9; clone size: .; CDR3 protein: CASSLGYSAVEQETQYF; CDR3 DNA: TGTGCCAGCAGCTTAGGGTACTCAGCGGTGGAACAAGAGACCCAGTACTTC
D gene: TRBD1; J gene: TRBJ2-7; V gene: TRBV11-3; clone size: .; CDR3 protein: CASSPRDRADEQYF; CDR3 DNA: TGTGCCAGCAGCCCCCGGGACAGGGCGGACGAGCAGTACTTC
D gene: .; J gene: TRBJ2-4; V gene: TRBV7-9; clone size: .; CDR3 protein: CASSFEGLGKNIQYF; CDR3 DNA: TGTGCCAGCAGCTTCGAGGGGCTCGGCAAAAACATTCAGTACTTC
D gene: .; J gene: TRBJ2-1; V gene: TRBV5-1; clone size: .; CDR3 protein: CASSLRQGIRNEQFF; CDR3 DNA: TGCGCCAGCAGCTTGCGCCAGGGTATACGCAATGAGCAGTTCTTC
D gene: .; J gene: TRBJ2-1; V gene: TRBV7-8; clone size: .; CDR3 protein: CASSAASGSIEQFF; CDR3 DNA: TGTGCCAGCAGCGCAGCTTCGGGGTCCATTGAGCAGTTCTTC
D gene: .; J gene: TRBJ2-7; V gene: TRBV29-1; clone size: .; CDR3 protein: CSVAGPDSYEQYF; CDR3 DNA: TGCAGCGTGGCGGGACCGGACTCCTACGAGCAGTACTTC
D gene: .; J gene: TRBJ2-3; V gene: TRBV4-3; clone size: few; CDR3 protein: CASSQDSRGSTDTQYF; CDR3 DNA: TGCGCCAGCAGCCAAGATTCACGGGGGAGCACAGATACGCAGTATTTT
D gene: .; J gene: TRBJ2-2; V gene: TRBV27; clone size: once; CDR3 protein: CASGYTGTDTGELFF; CDR3 DNA: TGTGCCAGCGGTTATACAGGGACGGACACCGGGGAGCTGTTTTTT
D gene: .; J gene: TRBJ2-3; V gene: TRBV4-3; clone size: .; CDR3 protein: CASSGFTGPDTQYF; CDR3 DNA: TGCGCCAGCAGCGGATTTACGGGGCCAGATACGCAGTATTTT
D gene: TRBD1; J gene: TRBJ1-2; V gene: TRBV2; clone size: .; CDR3 protein: CASSEGGGHYGYTF; CDR3 DNA: TGTGCCAGCAGTGAAGGAGGGGGCCACTATGGCTACACCTTC
D gene: .; J gene: TRBJ2-3; V gene: TRBV2; clone size: .; CDR3 protein: CASSSPRDTQYF; CDR3 DNA: TGTGCCAGCAGTTCCCCGAGAGATACGCAGTATTTT
D gene: .; J gene: TRBJ2-3; V gene: TRBV7-9; clone size: .; CDR3 protein: CASSLESTDTQYF; CDR3 DNA: TGTGCCAGCAGCTTAGAAAGCACAGATACGCAGTATTTT
D gene: .; J gene: TRBJ1-2; V gene: TRBV27; clone size: .; CDR3 protein: CASSSNPITWDYGYTF; CDR3 DNA: TGTGCCAGCAGTTCTAACCCGATAACTTGGGACTATGGCTACACCTTC
D gene: .; J gene: TRBJ1-5; V gene: TRBV7-9; clone size: .; CDR3 protein: CASSLGTQPQHF; CDR3 DNA: TGTGCCAGCAGCTTAGGGACTCAGCCCCAGCATTTT
D gene: .; J gene: TRBJ2-2; V gene: TRBV29-1; clone size: .; CDR3 protein: CSVESTDTGELFF; CDR3 DNA: TGCAGCGTTGAAAGTACAGACACCGGGGAGCTGTTTTTT
D gene: .; J gene: TRBJ2-5; V gene: TRBV27; clone size: .; CDR3 protein: CASSFRGPSGTQYF; CDR3 DNA: TGTGCCAGCAGTTTCCGCGGGCCATCAGGGACCCAGTACTTC
D gene: .; J gene: TRBJ1-3; V gene: TRBV7-9; clone size: .; CDR3 protein: CASSLAGIEDTIYF; CDR3 DNA: TGTGCCAGCAGCCTCGCAGGGATAGAGGACACCATATATTTT
D gene: TRBD2; J gene: TRBJ2-5; V gene: TRBV7-2; clone size: .; CDR3 protein: CASSSRGPGLAGLETQYF; CDR3 DNA: TGTGCCAGCAGCTCCAGAGGGCCGGGACTAGCGGGGTTAGAGACCCAGTACTTC
D gene: TRBD1; J gene: TRBJ2-2; V gene: TRBV15; clone size: .; CDR3 protein: CATSRVGQDLFF; CDR3 DNA: TGTGCCACCAGCAGAGTGGGACAGGACCTGTTTTTT
D gene: TRBD2; J gene: TRBJ2-7; V gene: TRBV5-4; clone size: .; CDR3 protein: CASNHGGEYEQYF; CDR3 DNA: TGTGCCAGCAACCACGGGGGGGAATACGAGCAGTACTTC
D gene: TRBD2; J gene: TRBJ2-5; V gene: TRBV7-2; clone size: .; CDR3 protein: CASSIRGGVQETQYF; CDR3 DNA: TGTGCCAGCAGCATACGGGGGGGAGTACAAGAGACCCAGTACTTC
D gene: TRBD1; J gene: TRBJ1-5; V gene: TRBV4-1; clone size: .; CDR3 protein: CASSQENRDRELSNQPQHF; CDR3 DNA: TGCGCCAGCAGCCAGGAGAACCGGGACAGAGAACTAAGCAATCAGCCCCAGCATTTT
D gene: TRBD1; J gene: TRBJ2-7; V gene: TRBV5-1; clone size: .; CDR3 protein: CASSPGTGRYEQYF; CDR3 DNA: TGCGCCAGCAGCCCGGGGACAGGGAGGTACGAGCAGTACTTC
D gene: TRBD1; J gene: TRBJ2-7; V gene: TRBV29-1; clone size: few; CDR3 protein: CSVEGTGVPYEQYF; CDR3 DNA: TGCAGCGTTGAGGGGACAGGGGTCCCCTACGAGCAGTACTTC
D gene: .; J gene: TRBJ1-4; V gene: TRBV5-6; clone size: .; CDR3 protein: CASSLAGFGEKLFF; CDR3 DNA: TGTGCCAGCAGCTTAGCAGGGTTTGGTGAAAAACTGTTTTTT
D gene: .; J gene: TRBJ2-3; V gene: TRBV29-1; clone size: once; CDR3 protein: CSVGLGTDTQYF; CDR3 DNA: TGCAGCGTGGGTCTAGGCACAGATACGCAGTATTTT
D gene: TRBD1; J gene: TRBJ2-1; V gene: TRBV6-5; clone size: .; CDR3 protein: CASSYGQGAIEQFF; CDR3 DNA: TGTGCCAGCAGTTACGGGCAGGGGGCAATTGAGCAGTTCTTC
D gene: TRBD2; J gene: TRBJ2-3; V gene: TRBV11-2; clone size: .; CDR3 protein: CASSLTSGGADTQYF; CDR3 DNA: TGTGCCAGCAGCCTCACCAGCGGGGGGGCCGATACGCAGTATTTT
D gene: TRBD2; J gene: TRBJ2-7; V gene: TRBV30; clone size: .; CDR3 protein: CAWSPRGSGRYF; CDR3 DNA: TGTGCCTGGAGTCCCCGAGGGAGCGGGAGGTACTTC
D gene: .; J gene: TRBJ2-2; V gene: TRBV6-4; clone size: .; CDR3 protein: CASSAGQGNTGELFF; CDR3 DNA: TGTGCCAGCAGTGCGGGTCAGGGAAACACCGGGGAGCTGTTTTTT
D gene: .; J gene: TRBJ2-6; V gene: TRBV15; clone size: few; CDR3 protein: CATRRNSGANVLTF; CDR3 DNA: TGTGCCACCAGACGGAACTCCGGGGCCAACGTCCTGACTTTC
D gene: .; J gene: TRBJ2-3; V gene: TRBV5-1; clone size: .; CDR3 protein: CASNRNPDPTADTQYF; CDR3 DNA: TGCGCCAGCAACCGAAACCCCGATCCGACAGCAGATACGCAGTATTTT
D gene: .; J gene: TRBJ2-5; V gene: TRBV29-1; clone size: .; CDR3 protein: CSVGNQETQYF; CDR3 DNA: TGCAGCGTTGGGAACCAAGAGACCCAGTACTTC
D gene: .; J gene: TRBJ2-3; V gene: TRBV5-1; clone size: .; CDR3 protein: CASRSPGRQYTDTQYF; CDR3 DNA: TGCGCCAGCCGTTCCCCCGGGAGACAGTACACAGATACGCAGTATTTT
D gene: .; J gene: TRBJ1-3; V gene: TRBV29-1; clone size: once; CDR3 protein: CSAGSWGTGNTIYF; CDR3 DNA: TGCAGCGCCGGATCGTGGGGGACTGGAAACACCATATATTTT
D gene: TRBD2; J gene: TRBJ2-7; V gene: TRBV7-2; clone size: .; CDR3 protein: CASSGLAGGTYEQYF; CDR3 DNA: TGTGCCAGCAGCGGACTAGCGGGGGGGACCTACGAGCAGTACTTC
D gene: .; J gene: TRBJ2-5; V gene: TRBV13; clone size: .; CDR3 protein: CASSPWGLVKETQYF; CDR3 DNA: TGTGCCAGCAGCCCCTGGGGGCTTGTAAAAGAGACCCAGTACTTC
D gene: .; J gene: TRBJ1-2; V gene: TRBV27; clone size: .; CDR3 protein: CASSLTATRRYGYTF; CDR3 DNA: TGTGCCAGCAGCCTCACCGCGACCAGGCGGTATGGCTACACCTTC
D gene: TRBD1; J gene: TRBJ1-5; V gene: TRBV6-5; clone size: once; CDR3 protein: CASSAYRGTNQPQHF; CDR3 DNA: TGTGCCAGCAGTGCTTACAGGGGGACCAATCAGCCCCAGCATTTT
D gene: .; J gene: TRBJ2-3; V gene: TRBV5-6; clone size: .; CDR3 protein: CASSLSFRADTQYF; CDR3 DNA: TGTGCCAGCAGCTTGTCGTTCAGGGCGGATACGCAGTATTTT
D gene: .; J gene: TRBJ2-1; V gene: TRBV29-1; clone size: .; CDR3 protein: CSAEGGGNEQFF; CDR3 DNA: TGCAGCGCGGAAGGAGGGGGGAATGAGCAGTTCTTC
D gene: .; J gene: TRBJ1-3; V gene: TRBV29-1; clone size: .; CDR3 protein: CSVEDGDTIYF; CDR3 DNA: TGCAGCGTTGAAGATGGTGACACCATATATTTT
D gene: TRBD2; J gene: TRBJ2-2; V gene: TRBV29-1; clone size: .; CDR3 protein: CSAGLAGGPTGELFF; CDR3 DNA: TGCAGCGCGGGACTAGCGGGGGGGCCCACCGGGGAGCTGTTTTTT
D gene: TRBD1; J gene: TRBJ2-7; V gene: TRBV5-1; clone size: .; CDR3 protein: CASSDAQGVLAYEQYF; CDR3 DNA: TGCGCCAGCAGCGACGCTCAGGGGGTTCTCGCCTACGAGCAGTACTTC
D gene: TRBD1; J gene: TRBJ2-7; V gene: TRBV7-6; clone size: .; CDR3 protein: CASSSPRDRSYEQYF; CDR3 DNA: TGTGCCAGCAGCTCACCCCGGGACAGGAGCTACGAGCAGTACTTC
D gene: TRBD2; J gene: TRBJ2-3; V gene: TRBV7-9; clone size: .; CDR3 protein: CASSPRGAGGPESTDTQYF; CDR3 DNA: TGTGCCAGCAGCCCCAGGGGAGCGGGGGGGCCTGAGTCGACAGATACGCAGTATTTT
D gene: .; J gene: TRBJ2-5; V gene: TRBV5-4; clone size: .; CDR3 protein: CASSLDLAGQYQETQYF; CDR3 DNA: TGTGCCAGCAGCTTAGACTTAGCGGGACAGTACCAAGAGACCCAGTACTTC
D gene: .; J gene: TRBJ2-6; V gene: TRBV5-1; clone size: .; CDR3 protein: CASSFGNMGSGANVLTF; CDR3 DNA: TGCGCCAGCAGCTTCGGTAATATGGGTTCTGGGGCCAACGTCCTGACTTTC
D gene: .; J gene: TRBJ2-5; V gene: TRBV11-1; clone size: .; CDR3 protein: CASSSDAETQYF; CDR3 DNA: TGTGCCAGCAGCTCGGACGCAGAGACCCAGTACTTC
D gene: .; J gene: TRBJ2-5; V gene: TRBV4-1; clone size: .; CDR3 protein: CASSHRVSGETQYF; CDR3 DNA: TGCGCCAGCAGCCACAGGGTTTCAGGAGAGACCCAGTACTTC
D gene: .; J gene: TRBJ2-4; V gene: TRBV7-2; clone size: .; CDR3 protein: CASEDSTRNIQYF; CDR3 DNA: TGTGCCAGCGAGGACAGTACCCGAAACATTCAGTACTTC
D gene: TRBD2; J gene: TRBJ2-3; V gene: TRBV15; clone size: .; CDR3 protein: CATSDLLAGVTDTQYF; CDR3 DNA: TGTGCCACCAGCGACCTCCTTGCGGGGGTCACAGATACGCAGTATTTT
D gene: TRBD2; J gene: TRBJ2-3; V gene: TRBV2; clone size: once; CDR3 protein: CASSEADGTTLPQYF; CDR3 DNA: TGTGCCAGCAGTGAAGCAGATGGGACTACCCTCCCGCAGTATTTT
D gene: .; J gene: TRBJ2-7; V gene: TRBV5-6; clone size: .; CDR3 protein: CASRYTTGPAYEQYF; CDR3 DNA: TGTGCCAGCAGATACACGACAGGTCCAGCCTACGAGCAGTACTTC